Listed below are T cell receptor beta chains from one sample, sequenced in a study of cytomegalovirus exposure and HLA in healthy donors. The table came from immunoSEQ multiplex PCR; TCRdb's copy has only in-frame clones and leaves some out. The table lists about 130,000 clones, 70% to 85% of them singletons. The specimen was PBMCs. The receptors were gathered from a man under 40 in good health and CMV-seropositive. The CDR3 runs from the conserved cysteine through the conserved F or W. D genes are given only for firm matches. Expanded clones are given a class, and other clones once, few, many or no size at all.

clone_size: -; d_call: -; cdr3_length: 14; j_call: TRBJ2-3; v_call: TRBV7-3; cdr3_aa: CASSFYRDPDTQYF; cdr3_nt: TGTGCCAGCAGCTTCTACAGGGACCCAGATACGCAGTATTTT
clone_size: -; d_call: -; cdr3_length: 13; j_call: TRBJ2-7; v_call: TRBV27; cdr3_aa: CASSLWSGYEQYF; cdr3_nt: TGTGCCAGCAGTTTATGGTCCGGCTACGAGCAGTACTTC
clone_size: -; d_call: TRBD1; cdr3_length: 16; j_call: TRBJ2-1; v_call: TRBV5-1; cdr3_aa: CASSLGSRTGTNEQFF; cdr3_nt: TGCGCCAGCAGCTTGGGGAGTAGGACAGGGACAAATGAGCAGTTCTTC
clone_size: -; d_call: TRBD1; cdr3_length: 16; j_call: TRBJ2-7; v_call: TRBV27; cdr3_aa: CASSGPGGQGPKEQYF; cdr3_nt: TGTGCCAGCAGTGGGCCTGGGGGACAGGGGCCTAAAGAGCAGTACTTC
clone_size: once; d_call: TRBD2; cdr3_length: 16; j_call: TRBJ2-3; v_call: TRBV4-1; cdr3_aa: CASSPGLGSGTDTQYF; cdr3_nt: TGCGCCAGCAGCCCAGGACTAGGTAGTGGCACAGATACGCAGTATTTT
clone_size: -; d_call: -; cdr3_length: 15; j_call: TRBJ1-5; v_call: TRBV19; cdr3_aa: CASSMAGYSNQPQHF; cdr3_nt: TGTGCCAGTAGTATGGCAGGATATAGCAATCAGCCCCAGCATTTT
clone_size: few; d_call: -; cdr3_length: 12; j_call: TRBJ1-1; v_call: TRBV29-1; cdr3_aa: CSVGGGRTEAFF; cdr3_nt: TGCAGCGTTGGGGGGGGTCGAACTGAAGCTTTCTTT
clone_size: -; d_call: TRBD1; cdr3_length: 13; j_call: TRBJ1-2; v_call: TRBV5-1; cdr3_aa: CASSSDRGVGYTF; cdr3_nt: TGCGCCAGCAGCTCGGACAGGGGGGTAGGCTACACCTTC
clone_size: -; d_call: TRBD2; cdr3_length: 21; j_call: TRBJ2-1; v_call: TRBV2; cdr3_aa: CASSITPFAGGRAWNYNEQFF; cdr3_nt: TGTGCCAGCAGTATCACCCCCTTTGCGGGGGGGCGGGCGTGGAACTACAATGAGCAGTTCTTC
clone_size: -; d_call: TRBD1; cdr3_length: 17; j_call: TRBJ1-2; v_call: TRBV5-1; cdr3_aa: CASSLGDRGLLDYGYTF; cdr3_nt: TGCGCCAGCAGCTTGGGGGACAGGGGGCTCTTGGACTATGGCTACACCTTC
clone_size: -; d_call: TRBD2; cdr3_length: 15; j_call: TRBJ2-3; v_call: TRBV11-3; cdr3_aa: CASSHRLAGTDTQYF; cdr3_nt: TGTGCCAGCAGTCACAGACTAGCTGGCACAGATACGCAGTATTTT
clone_size: -; d_call: TRBD2; cdr3_length: 15; j_call: TRBJ2-1; v_call: TRBV7-6; cdr3_aa: CASSPVAGEEGEQFF; cdr3_nt: TGTGCCAGCAGCCCAGTGGCGGGAGAAGAGGGAGAGCAGTTCTTC
clone_size: once; d_call: -; cdr3_length: 13; j_call: TRBJ1-2; v_call: TRBV29-1; cdr3_aa: CSVAIGGDYGYTF; cdr3_nt: TGCAGCGTTGCAATAGGGGGGGACTATGGCTACACCTTC
clone_size: once; d_call: -; cdr3_length: 16; j_call: TRBJ2-3; v_call: TRBV5-1; cdr3_aa: CASSSLARGSTDTQYF; cdr3_nt: TGCGCCAGCAGCTCCCTCGCGCGGGGTAGCACAGATACGCAGTATTTT
clone_size: -; d_call: -; cdr3_length: 13; j_call: TRBJ1-5; v_call: TRBV19; cdr3_aa: CASMGGPGQPQHF; cdr3_nt: TGTGCCAGTATGGGGGGTCCGGGTCAGCCCCAGCATTTT
clone_size: once; d_call: TRBD2; cdr3_length: 15; j_call: TRBJ2-3; v_call: TRBV9; cdr3_aa: CASSGLAGVADTQYF; cdr3_nt: TGTGCCAGCAGCGGACTAGCGGGTGTTGCAGATACGCAGTATTTT
clone_size: -; d_call: -; cdr3_length: 15; j_call: TRBJ1-2; v_call: TRBV14; cdr3_aa: CASSQSHSSNYGYTF; cdr3_nt: TGTGCCAGCAGCCAATCCCACAGCTCTAACTATGGCTACACCTTC
clone_size: -; d_call: TRBD1; cdr3_length: 16; j_call: TRBJ2-7; v_call: TRBV7-8; cdr3_aa: CASSPEGALLSYEQYF; cdr3_nt: TGTGCCAGCAGCCCAGAGGGGGCTCTGCTTTCCTACGAGCAGTACTTC
clone_size: -; d_call: TRBD2; cdr3_length: 14; j_call: TRBJ2-7; v_call: TRBV6-5; cdr3_aa: CASKTSGAFYEQYF; cdr3_nt: TGTGCCAGCAAGACTAGCGGGGCCTTCTACGAGCAGTACTTC
clone_size: -; d_call: TRBD2; cdr3_length: 16; j_call: TRBJ2-2; v_call: TRBV7-3; cdr3_aa: CATQLRKRENTGELFF; cdr3_nt: TGTGCAACTCAGCTTAGGAAGCGGGAGAACACCGGGGAGCTGTTTTTT
clone_size: -; d_call: -; cdr3_length: 16; j_call: TRBJ2-7; v_call: TRBV5-1; cdr3_aa: CASSLAWDPGAGEQYF; cdr3_nt: TGCGCCAGCAGCTTGGCCTGGGACCCAGGGGCAGGAGAGCAGTACTTC
clone_size: once; d_call: TRBD1; cdr3_length: 13; j_call: TRBJ1-1; v_call: TRBV19; cdr3_aa: CASRTGVGTEAFF; cdr3_nt: TGTGCCAGTCGAACAGGGGTCGGGACTGAAGCTTTCTTT
clone_size: once; d_call: -; cdr3_length: 12; j_call: TRBJ1-1; v_call: TRBV27; cdr3_aa: CASSFQGTEAFF; cdr3_nt: TGTGCCAGCAGTTTTCAGGGTACTGAAGCTTTCTTT
clone_size: -; d_call: -; cdr3_length: 13; j_call: TRBJ2-7; v_call: TRBV5-4; cdr3_aa: CASSLPGAYEQYF; cdr3_nt: TGTGCCAGCAGCTTACCAGGCGCCTACGAGCAGTACTTC
clone_size: -; d_call: TRBD2; cdr3_length: 16; j_call: TRBJ2-5; v_call: TRBV2; cdr3_aa: CASSEGVLAGEETQYF; cdr3_nt: TGTGCCAGCAGTGAAGGCGTGCTAGCGGGGGAAGAGACCCAGTACTTC
clone_size: -; d_call: TRBD1; cdr3_length: 15; j_call: TRBJ1-5; v_call: TRBV2; cdr3_aa: CASGGTGGSNQPQHF; cdr3_nt: TGTGCCAGCGGGGGGACAGGCGGGAGCAATCAGCCCCAGCATTTT
clone_size: -; d_call: TRBD2; cdr3_length: 16; j_call: TRBJ2-2; v_call: TRBV19; cdr3_aa: CATWKASGPNTGELFF; cdr3_nt: TGTGCCACTTGGAAGGCTAGCGGTCCGAACACCGGGGAGCTGTTTTTT
clone_size: few; d_call: -; cdr3_length: 13; j_call: TRBJ1-5; v_call: TRBV15; cdr3_aa: CATSRGRNQPQHF; cdr3_nt: TGTGCCACCAGCAGAGGCAGGAATCAGCCCCAGCATTTT
clone_size: -; d_call: -; cdr3_length: 14; j_call: TRBJ2-5; v_call: TRBV18; cdr3_aa: CASSPMAVSETQYF; cdr3_nt: TGTGCCAGCTCACCAATGGCGGTCTCGGAGACCCAGTACTTC
clone_size: once; d_call: TRBD1; cdr3_length: 15; j_call: TRBJ1-2; v_call: TRBV7-2; cdr3_aa: CASTYTGTENYGYTF; cdr3_nt: TGTGCCAGCACCTATACTGGGACAGAAAACTATGGCTACACCTTC
clone_size: once; d_call: TRBD2; cdr3_length: 15; j_call: TRBJ2-7; v_call: TRBV11-2; cdr3_aa: CASSPRTRVFYEQYF; cdr3_nt: TGTGCCAGCAGCCCTCGGACTAGAGTATTCTACGAGCAGTACTTC
clone_size: -; d_call: TRBD2; cdr3_length: 15; j_call: TRBJ2-1; v_call: TRBV11-2; cdr3_aa: CASSLEVAGGREQFF; cdr3_nt: TGTGCCAGCAGCTTAGAGGTAGCGGGAGGTCGTGAGCAGTTCTTC
clone_size: -; d_call: TRBD2; cdr3_length: 16; j_call: TRBJ2-7; v_call: TRBV2; cdr3_aa: CASSAGTSGGAYEQYF; cdr3_nt: TGTGCCAGCAGTGCCGGGACTAGCGGTGGGGCCTACGAGCAGTACTTC
clone_size: -; d_call: TRBD1; cdr3_length: 15; j_call: TRBJ1-1; v_call: TRBV11-2; cdr3_aa: CASSPRQGARTEAFF; cdr3_nt: TGTGCCAGCAGCCCCCGACAGGGGGCGCGCACTGAAGCTTTCTTT
clone_size: -; d_call: TRBD2; cdr3_length: 15; j_call: TRBJ2-7; v_call: TRBV7-7; cdr3_aa: CASSLERGETYEQYF; cdr3_nt: TGTGCCAGCAGCTTAGAGCGGGGTGAAACGTACGAGCAGTACTTC
clone_size: -; d_call: -; cdr3_length: 17; j_call: TRBJ2-7; v_call: TRBV10-3; cdr3_aa: CAISRGLRSEFTYEQYF; cdr3_nt: TGTGCCATCAGTCGGGGACTCCGTTCCGAATTTACCTACGAGCAGTACTTC
clone_size: few; d_call: -; cdr3_length: 12; j_call: TRBJ2-7; v_call: TRBV7-3; cdr3_aa: CASSPGAYEQYF; cdr3_nt: TGTGCCAGCAGCCCCGGGGCCTACGAGCAGTACTTC
clone_size: once; d_call: TRBD1; cdr3_length: 17; j_call: TRBJ2-2; v_call: TRBV7-9; cdr3_aa: CASSYSGTGLGAGELFF; cdr3_nt: TGTGCCAGCAGCTACTCCGGGACAGGGTTGGGCGCCGGGGAGCTGTTTTTT
clone_size: -; d_call: TRBD2; cdr3_length: 17; j_call: TRBJ2-4; v_call: TRBV10-2; cdr3_aa: CASSGLAGALAKNIQYF; cdr3_nt: TGCGCCAGCAGCGGACTAGCGGGGGCCTTAGCCAAAAACATTCAGTACTTC
clone_size: -; d_call: TRBD2; cdr3_length: 17; j_call: TRBJ2-2; v_call: TRBV15; cdr3_aa: CATSRPGLAGNTGELFF; cdr3_nt: TGTGCCACCAGCAGACCGGGACTAGCGGGAAACACCGGGGAGCTGTTTTTT
clone_size: -; d_call: -; cdr3_length: 14; j_call: TRBJ2-5; v_call: TRBV5-4; cdr3_aa: CAMRGGIIQETQYF; cdr3_nt: TGTGCCATGCGTGGGGGCATAATTCAAGAGACCCAGTACTTC